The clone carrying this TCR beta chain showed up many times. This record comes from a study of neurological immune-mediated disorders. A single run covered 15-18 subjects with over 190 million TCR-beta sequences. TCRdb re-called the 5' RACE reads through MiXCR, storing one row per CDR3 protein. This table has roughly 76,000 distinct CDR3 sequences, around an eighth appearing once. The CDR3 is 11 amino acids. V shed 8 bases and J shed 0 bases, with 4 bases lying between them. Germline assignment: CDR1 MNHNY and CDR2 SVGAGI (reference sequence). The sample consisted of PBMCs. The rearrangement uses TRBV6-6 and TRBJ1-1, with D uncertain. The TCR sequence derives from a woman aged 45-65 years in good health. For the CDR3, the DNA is TGTGCCAGCCAAGTGAACACTGAAGCTTTCTTT. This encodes CASQVNTEAFF.